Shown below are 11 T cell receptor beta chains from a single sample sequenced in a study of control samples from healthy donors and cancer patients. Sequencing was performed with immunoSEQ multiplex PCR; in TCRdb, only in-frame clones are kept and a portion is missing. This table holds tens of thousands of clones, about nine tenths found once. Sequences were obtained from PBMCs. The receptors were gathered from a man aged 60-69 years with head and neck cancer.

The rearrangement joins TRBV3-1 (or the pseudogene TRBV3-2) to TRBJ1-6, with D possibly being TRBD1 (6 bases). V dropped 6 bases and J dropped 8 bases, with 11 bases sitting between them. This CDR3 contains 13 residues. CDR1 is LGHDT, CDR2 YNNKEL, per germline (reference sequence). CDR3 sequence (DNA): TGTGCCAGCAGACAGGGTGAGGATTCACCCCTCCACTTT. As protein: CASRQGEDSPLHF.

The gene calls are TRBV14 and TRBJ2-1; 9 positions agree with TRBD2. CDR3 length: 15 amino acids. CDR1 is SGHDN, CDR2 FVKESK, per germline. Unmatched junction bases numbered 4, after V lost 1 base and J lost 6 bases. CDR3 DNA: TGTGCCAGCAGCCAAGGGGCGGGAGGGGGCAATGAGCAGTTCTTC. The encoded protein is CASSQGAGGGNEQFF.

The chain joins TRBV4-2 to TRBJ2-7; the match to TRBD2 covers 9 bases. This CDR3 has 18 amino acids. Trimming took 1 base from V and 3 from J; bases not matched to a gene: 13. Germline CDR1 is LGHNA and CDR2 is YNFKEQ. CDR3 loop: CASSQAGVAERGDYEQYF. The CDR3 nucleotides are TGTGCCAGCAGCCAAGCGGGCGTGGCGGAGCGGGGGGACTACGAGCAGTACTTC.

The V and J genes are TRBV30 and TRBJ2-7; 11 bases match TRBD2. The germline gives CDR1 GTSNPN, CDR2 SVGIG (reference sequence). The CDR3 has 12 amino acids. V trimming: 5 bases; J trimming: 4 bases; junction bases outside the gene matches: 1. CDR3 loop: CAWGTSGYEQYF. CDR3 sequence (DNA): TGTGCCTGGGGGACTAGCGGTTACGAGCAGTACTTC.

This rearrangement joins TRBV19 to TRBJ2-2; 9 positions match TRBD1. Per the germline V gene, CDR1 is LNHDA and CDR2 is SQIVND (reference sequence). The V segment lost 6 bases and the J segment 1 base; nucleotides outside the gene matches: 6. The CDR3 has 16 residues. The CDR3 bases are TGTGCCAGTAGACCCTGGACAGGGGAGAACACCGGGGAGCTGTTTTTT. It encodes CASRPWTGENTGELFF.

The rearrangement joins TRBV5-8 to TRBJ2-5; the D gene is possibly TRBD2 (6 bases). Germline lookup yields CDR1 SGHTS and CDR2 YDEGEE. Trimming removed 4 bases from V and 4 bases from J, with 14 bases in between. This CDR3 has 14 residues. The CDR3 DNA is TGTGCCAGCAGCCCTCGGAGGGGTCGAGAGACCCAGTACTTC. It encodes CASSPRRGRETQYF.

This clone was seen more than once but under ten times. The CDR3 DNA follows: TGTGCCAGCTGGGGACAGGGGGGTCAGCCCCAGCATTTT. It translates to CASWGQGGQPQHF. The chain combines TRBV7-3 with TRBJ1-5, with 11 bases that match TRBD1. Germline CDR1 and CDR2: SGHTA and FQGTGA. The CDR3 contains 13 residues. V dropped 8 bases and J dropped 6; count of bases not matched to a gene: 3. Variable domain in full (rest from reference TRBV7-3 and TRBJ1-5): GAGVSQTPSNKVTEKGKYVELRCDPISGHTALYWYRQSLGQGPEFLIYFQGTGAADDSGLPNDRFFAVRPEGSVSTLKIQRTERGDSAVYLCASWGQGGQPQHFGDGTRLSIL.

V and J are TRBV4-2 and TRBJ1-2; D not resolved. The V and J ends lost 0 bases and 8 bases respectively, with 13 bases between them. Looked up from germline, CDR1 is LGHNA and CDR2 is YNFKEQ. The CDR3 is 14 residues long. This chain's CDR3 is CASSQDNAVGGYTF. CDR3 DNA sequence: TGTGCCAGCAGCCAAGATAACGCCGTCGGCGGCTACACCTTC.

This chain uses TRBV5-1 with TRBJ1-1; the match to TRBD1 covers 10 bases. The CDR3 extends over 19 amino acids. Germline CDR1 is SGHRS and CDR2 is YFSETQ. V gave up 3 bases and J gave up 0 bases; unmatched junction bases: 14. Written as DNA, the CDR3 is TGCGCCAGCAGCTCCTCCAGGGGCGGGACAGGGGTTATGAACACTGAAGCTTTCTTT. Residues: CASSSSRGGTGVMNTEAFF.

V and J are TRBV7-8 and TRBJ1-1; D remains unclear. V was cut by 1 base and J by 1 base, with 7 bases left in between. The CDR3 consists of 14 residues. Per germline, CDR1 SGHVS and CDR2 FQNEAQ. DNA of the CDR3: TGTGCCAGCAGCTTAGGCACCCAGAACACTGAAGCTTTCTTT. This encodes CASSLGTQNTEAFF. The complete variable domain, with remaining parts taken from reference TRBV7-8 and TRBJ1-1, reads GAGVSQSPRYKVAKRGQDVALRCDPISGHVSLFWYQQALGQGPEFLTYFQNEAQLDKSGLPSDRFFAERPEGSVSTLKIQRTQQEDSAVYLCASSLGTQNTEAFFGQGTRLTVV.

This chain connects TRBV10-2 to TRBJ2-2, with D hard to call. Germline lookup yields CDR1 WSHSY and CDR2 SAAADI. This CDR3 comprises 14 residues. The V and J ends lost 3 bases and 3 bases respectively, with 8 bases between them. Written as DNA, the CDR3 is TGCGCCAGCAGTGATTTGCCTTACACCGGGGAGCTGTTTTTT. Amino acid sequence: CASSDLPYTGELFF.